These 3 T cell receptor beta chains were all obtained from the same sample, sequenced in a study of T cell repertoires in cytomegalovirus infection. TCRdb reprocessed the reads with MiXCR, giving one entry per CDR3 protein. The top ten hold roughly 2.9% of the sample, which has around 740,000 distinct CDR3 sequences, less than 40% seen once. Sequencing was performed on PBMCs. The receptors here all came from a human donor in good health (CMV status not recorded). Some clones in this sample may be carry-over from other donors' samples.

There are many counts of this clonotype. The chain employs TRBV7-9 and TRBJ2-1, with 10 bases fitting TRBD1. J gave up 7 bases and V 4 bases, and 4 bases lay outside the gene matches. The CDR3 runs 14 residues. The germline CDR1 and CDR2 sequences are SEHNR and FQNEAQ (reference sequence). The CDR3 DNA reads as TGTGCCAGCAGCTCGTGGACAGGGGGAAATGAGCAGTTCTTC. Protein sequence: CASSSWTGGNEQFF.

The rearrangement joins TRBV7-8 to TRBJ2-5; D is undetermined. CDR3 length: 15 residues. Germline V gives CDR1 SGHVS, CDR2 FQNEAQ. V lost 5 bases, J lost 3 bases, and 16 bases lay in between. The CDR3 region is CASSLLIGVEETQYF. The CDR3 DNA reads TGTGCCAGCAGCCTCCTCATTGGGGTAGAAGAGACCCAGTACTTC.

This clonotype was seen a few times. This chain uses TRBV28 with TRBJ2-7; weak D call: TRBD2 (6 bases). Germline CDR1 MDHEN, CDR2 SYDVKM. There are 17 residues in the CDR3. The germline V and J ends were trimmed by 7 bases and 1 base, with 23 bases remaining between them. The CDR3 DNA reads TGTGCCAGCACGTCTCTCCCGGGACTTCATCATTCCTACGAGCAGTACTTC. It yields the protein CASTSLPGLHHSYEQYF.